This T cell receptor (beta chain) was captured in a study of blood T cells in healthy people across ages. This clonotype was recorded once. Mismatch with germline at one junction end may stem from a read error. With a J-beta primer mix and a sample-barcoded 5' primer, a second PCR ran about 7 to 12 cycles. TCRdb called the 5' RACE reads again in MiXCR, with one record for every CDR3 protein. The sample records about 1.8 million distinct CDR3 sequences, just under 50% being singletons. The CDR3 loop spans 16 amino acids. Germline V CDR1 and CDR2: DFQATT, SNEGSKA (reference sequence). The J gene is TRBJ2-3, the V gene TRBV20-1; D is possibly TRBD1 (6 bases). The specimen sequenced was blood. The clonotype was recovered from a woman in her thirties or forties in good health. The chain's CDR3 is CSAREGQAVLTETQYF. The CDR3 nucleotides read TGCAGTGCTAGAGAGGGACAAGCGGTCCTCACAGAGACGCAGTATTTT.